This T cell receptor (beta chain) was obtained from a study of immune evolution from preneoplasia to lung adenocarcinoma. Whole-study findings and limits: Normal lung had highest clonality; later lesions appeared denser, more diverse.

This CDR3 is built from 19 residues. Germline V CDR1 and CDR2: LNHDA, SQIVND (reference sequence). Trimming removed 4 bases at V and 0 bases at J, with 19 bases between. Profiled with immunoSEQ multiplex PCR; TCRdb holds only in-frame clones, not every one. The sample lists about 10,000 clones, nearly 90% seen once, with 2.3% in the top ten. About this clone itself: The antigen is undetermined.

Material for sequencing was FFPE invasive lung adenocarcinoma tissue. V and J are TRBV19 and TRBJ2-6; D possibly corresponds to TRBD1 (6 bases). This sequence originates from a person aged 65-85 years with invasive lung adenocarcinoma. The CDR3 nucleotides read TGTGCCAGTAGTACTAATAGGGGAACAGGGACCTCTGGGGCCAACGTCCTGACTTTC. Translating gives CASSTNRGTGTSGANVLTF. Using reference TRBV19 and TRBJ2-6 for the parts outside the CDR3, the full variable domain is DGGITQSPKYLFRKEGQNVTLSCEQNLNHDAMYWYRQDPGQGLRLIYYSQIVNDFQKGDIAEGYSVSREKKESFPLTVTSAQKNPTAFYLCASSTNRGTGTSGANVLTFGAGSRLTVL.